The present TCR beta chain was sequenced within a study of T cell responses to AZD1222 COVID-19 vaccine (dated by TCRdb to the early 2020s). About the investigation overall: AZD1222 recipients given second doses at about 4 weeks or at about 12 weeks were pooled, since spike-specific TCR depth and breadth were not found to differ between the two schedules. A total of approximately 250 trial participants underwent TCR sequencing, of whom nearly 210 had received two doses of AZD1222 and some 25 had received two doses of the MenACWY control vaccine. Enrollment into the trials was organized by age into subgroups of 18-55, 56-69 and 70-plus years, and those subgroups contained roughly 150, 30 and 60 TCR-sequenced participants, respectively.

The CDR3 regions of human TCRbeta chains were subjected to immunosequencing. The paper's data handling went like this. TCRs in the repertoires were compared against a reference library of SARS-CoV-2-specific TCRs that had been generated with the MIRA antigen-specificity platform. Breadth meant the fraction of unique TCRs that were SARS-CoV-2-associated, whereas depth meant the fraction of total T cells that were SARS-CoV-2-associated. Using the MIRA data, each spike-specific TCR was assigned both to the spike region to which the TCR was reactive and to a CD4 or CD8 class. Log10-transformed breadth and depth values were compared by one-way ANOVA with Sidak's multiple comparisons tests. TCRdb took over this immuneACCESS table, retaining in-frame rearrangements with V and J assigned. Such tables are incomplete; in checked studies, under half of the missing clones stem from an unresolved V gene, and the remainder is unexplained. V, J and clone size are those of that table, while D and trimming were read from the DNA. The sample table shows about 140,000 clones, and 93% are seen once. Of the sample, under 6.5% is held by the ten largest clones.

A word on this clone: Its binding antigen is unknown. The sample holds no much larger clone one base away, and base qualities are not on file.

Study-wide findings and limitations: Nearly half of unique spike-specific TCRs reportedly recognized epitopes outside regions mutated in the B.1.351 and B.1.1.7 variants. The 56-69-year group was small, and its depth increase did not reach significance, likely because of low power. Because no day 14 peak-response samples were available, repertoires were characterized only after the peak T cell response. Conclusions about previously exposed vaccinees are limited because only 5 or 6 AZD1222 recipients were SARS-CoV-2 seropositive at baseline. Participants were mostly white British, with more females than males. The authors suggested clonal diversity may have been underestimated. After two AZD1222 doses, both the breadth and the depth of spike-specific TCRs were significantly higher than at day 0 and than in MenACWY recipients. The whole spike protein was spanned by vaccine-associated CD4 TCRs, and dominant responses were seen in regions 160-218 and 743-854.

From the germline V gene, CDR1 is SGDLS and CDR2 is YYNGEE. Counted from cysteine to phenylalanine, this CDR3 has 15 amino acids. The entry retains the CDR3 DNA only, 45 bases that are in frame from base 1. Trimming removed 0 bases from V and 3 bases from J; the gene matches leave 5 bases unexplained. In light of the paper, this sample's time point label describes: baseline before first vaccination. Samples from vaccinated people were obtained from the UK trials COV001 and COV002, which included a single-blind randomized controlled phase 2/3 trial of AZD1222 (ChAdOx1 nCoV-19) in healthy adults. For TCRbeta chain sequencing, PBMC samples were collected from trial participants at day 0 and at day 28 after the second dose.

This receptor was taken from an adult in good health. Sequences were derived from peripheral blood, sampled on day 0 of AZD1222 vaccination. The rearranged chain carries TRBV9 and TRBJ2-5; the central 7 bases match TRBD2. The nucleotide sequence is TGTGCCAGCAGCGTAGGCGGGAGAAGGGAAGAGACCCAGTACTTC. Its translation reads: CASSVGGRREETQYF.